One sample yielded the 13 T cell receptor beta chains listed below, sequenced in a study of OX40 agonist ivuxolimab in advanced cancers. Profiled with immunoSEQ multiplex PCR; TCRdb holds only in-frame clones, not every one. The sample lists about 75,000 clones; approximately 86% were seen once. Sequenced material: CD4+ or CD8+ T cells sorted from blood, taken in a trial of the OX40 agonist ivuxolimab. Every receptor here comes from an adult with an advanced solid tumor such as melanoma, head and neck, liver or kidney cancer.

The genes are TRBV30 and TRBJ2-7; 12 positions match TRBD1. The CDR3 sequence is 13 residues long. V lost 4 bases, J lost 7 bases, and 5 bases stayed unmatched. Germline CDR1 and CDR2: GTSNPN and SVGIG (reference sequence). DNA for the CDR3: TGTGCCTGGAAGGGGACAGGGGGCTGGGAGCAGTACTTC. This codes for CAWKGTGGWEQYF.

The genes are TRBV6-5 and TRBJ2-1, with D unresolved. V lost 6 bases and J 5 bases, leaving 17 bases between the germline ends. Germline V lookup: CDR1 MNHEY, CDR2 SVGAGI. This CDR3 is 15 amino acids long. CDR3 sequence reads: CASSSNLVSHNEQFF. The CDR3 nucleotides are TGTGCCAGCAGCTCCAATCTAGTTTCCCACAATGAGCAGTTCTTC.

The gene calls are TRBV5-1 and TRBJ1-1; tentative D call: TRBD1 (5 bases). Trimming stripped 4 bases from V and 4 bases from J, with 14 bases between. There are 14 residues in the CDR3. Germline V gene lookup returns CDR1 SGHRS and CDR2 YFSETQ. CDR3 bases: TGCGCCAGCAGCCTCAGGGAGTCTACCACTGAAGCTTTCTTT. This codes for CASSLRESTTEAFF.

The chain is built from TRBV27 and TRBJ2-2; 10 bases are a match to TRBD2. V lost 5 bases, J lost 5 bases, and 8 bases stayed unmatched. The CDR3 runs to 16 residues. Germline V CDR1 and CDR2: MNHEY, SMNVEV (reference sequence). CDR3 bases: TGTGCCAGCAGTCCCAGGCTAGCGGGAGTGACCGGGGAGCTGTTTTTT. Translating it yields CASSPRLAGVTGELFF.

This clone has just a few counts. The DNA for the CDR3 is TGTGCCTGCTCCGGGACCTCGGGGGCTGAAGCTTTCTTT. Amino acid sequence: CACSGTSGAEAFF. The gene calls are TRBV30 and TRBJ1-1; possible D gene TRBD1, 5 bases. V gave up 6 bases and J gave up 6 bases, with 17 bases separating them. The CDR3 loop spans 13 amino acids. In germline, CDR1 is GTSNPN, CDR2 SVGIG (reference sequence).

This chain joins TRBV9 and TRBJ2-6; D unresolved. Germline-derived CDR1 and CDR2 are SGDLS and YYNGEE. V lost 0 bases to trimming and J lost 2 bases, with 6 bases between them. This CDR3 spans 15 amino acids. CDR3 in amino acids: CASSVVRAGANVLTF. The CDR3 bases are TGTGCCAGCAGCGTAGTAAGGGCTGGGGCCAACGTCCTGACTTTC. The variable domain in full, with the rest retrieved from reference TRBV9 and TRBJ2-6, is DSGVTQTPKHLITATGQRVTLRCSPRSGDLSVYWYQQSLDQGLQFLIQYYNGEERAKGNILERFSAQQFPDLHSELNLSSLELGDSALYFCASSVVRAGANVLTFGAGSRLTVL.

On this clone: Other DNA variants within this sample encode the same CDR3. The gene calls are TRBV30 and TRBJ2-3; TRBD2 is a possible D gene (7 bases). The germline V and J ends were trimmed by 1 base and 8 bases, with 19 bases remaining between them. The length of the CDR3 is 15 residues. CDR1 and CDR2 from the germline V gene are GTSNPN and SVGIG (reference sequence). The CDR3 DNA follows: TGTGCCTGGAGTGGGGGGGGCGGGGCGGTAGGTACGCAGTATTTT. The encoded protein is CAWSGGGGAVGTQYF.

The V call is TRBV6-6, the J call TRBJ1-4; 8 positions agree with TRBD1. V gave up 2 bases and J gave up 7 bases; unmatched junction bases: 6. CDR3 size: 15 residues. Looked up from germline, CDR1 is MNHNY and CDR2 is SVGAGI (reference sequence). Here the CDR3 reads CASSYRGQGPEKLFF. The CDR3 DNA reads TGTGCCAGCAGTTACCGTGGACAGGGTCCTGAAAAACTGTTTTTT.

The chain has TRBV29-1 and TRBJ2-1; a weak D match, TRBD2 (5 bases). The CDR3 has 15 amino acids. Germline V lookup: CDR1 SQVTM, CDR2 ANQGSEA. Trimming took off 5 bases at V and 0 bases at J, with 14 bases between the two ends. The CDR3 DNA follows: TGCAGCGTTAAAGGTAGCGAATCCTCCTACAATGAGCAGTTCTTC. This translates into CSVKGSESSYNEQFF.

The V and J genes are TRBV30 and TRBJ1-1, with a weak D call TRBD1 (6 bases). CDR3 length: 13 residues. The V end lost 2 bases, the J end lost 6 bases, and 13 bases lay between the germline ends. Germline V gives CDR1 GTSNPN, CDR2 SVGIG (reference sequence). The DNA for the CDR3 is TGTGCCTGGAGTAAGGGGGGACTGGCTGAAGCTTTCTTT. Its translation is CAWSKGGLAEAFF.

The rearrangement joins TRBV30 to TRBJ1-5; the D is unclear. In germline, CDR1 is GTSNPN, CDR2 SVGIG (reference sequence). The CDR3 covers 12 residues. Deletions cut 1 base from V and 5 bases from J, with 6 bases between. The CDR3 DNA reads TGTGCCTGGAGTGCTGGGCATCAGCCCCAGCATTTT. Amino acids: CAWSAGHQPQHF.

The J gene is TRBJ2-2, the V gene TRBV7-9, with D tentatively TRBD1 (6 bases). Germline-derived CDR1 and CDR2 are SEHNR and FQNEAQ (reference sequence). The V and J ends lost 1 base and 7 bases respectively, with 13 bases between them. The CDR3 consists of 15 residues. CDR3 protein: CASSLEGGVNGELFF. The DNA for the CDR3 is TGTGCCAGCAGCTTAGAAGGGGGAGTCAACGGGGAGCTGTTTTTT.

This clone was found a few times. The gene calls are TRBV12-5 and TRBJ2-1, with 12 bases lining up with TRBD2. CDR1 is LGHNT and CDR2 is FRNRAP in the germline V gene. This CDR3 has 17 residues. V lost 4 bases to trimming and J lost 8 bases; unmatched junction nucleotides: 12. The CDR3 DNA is TGTGCTAGTGGTTCCCGACTAGCGGGAGACCCCGTCCATGAGCAGTTCTTC. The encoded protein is CASGSRLAGDPVHEQFF.